Listed below are T cell receptor beta chains from one sample, sequenced in a study of blood T cell repertoires in COVID-19. Clones were read by immunoSEQ multiplex PCR, and TCRdb kept only the in-frame ones, dropping some. Among more than 80,000 clones listed, roughly 84% were seen once. Specimen: peripheral blood. The receptors were sampled from a woman older than 75 with active or convalescent COVID-19. CDR3s leave out the opening cysteine and the closing phenylalanine or tryptophan.

V	J	CDR3
TRBV18	TRBJ1-1	ASSPRQGGTEAF
TRBV6-1	TRBJ1-3	ASSEVRSTSGNTIY
TRBV4-1	TRBJ1-2	ASSQDFGTGLNYGYT
TRBV11-2	TRBJ2-1	ASSSIAGPSYNEQF
TRBV18	TRBJ1-2	ASSPEAVVYGYT
TRBV29-1	TRBJ2-1	SVLGLAGHEQF
TRBV5-5	TRBJ1-2	ASSLAWGNYGYT
TRBV28	TRBJ1-5	ASSFADQPQH
TRBV5-4	TRBJ1-2	ASSLSGGGLDYGYT
TRBV4-3	TRBJ2-1	ASSSRPQGSYNEQF